These 19 T cell receptor beta chains originate from one sample sequenced in a study of T cells in women clearing cervical HPV infection. Measured with immunoSEQ multiplex PCR; TCRdb has only the in-frame clones, and not every one. This table lists about 14,000 clones. The sequenced sample consisted of blood buffy coat. The receptors were sampled from a woman between 18 and 70 years old with a cervical HPV16 infection that either progressed to CIN3+ or cleared (not recorded which).

As regards this clone: The read halts 3 residues ahead of the CDR3 end, with the missing end drawn from the germline J gene. This chain connects TRBV5-6 to TRBJ2-3; maybe TRBD2 (5 bases). Germline-derived CDR1 and CDR2 are SGHDT and YYEEEE. V was pared by 4 bases and J by 4 bases, with 13 bases between. CDR3 length: 14 residues. CDR3 residues: CASSLTAASDTQYF. Incomplete CDR3 DNA: TGTGCCAGCAGCCTCACAGCGGCGTCAGATACG. Full variable domain (outside the CDR3, taken from reference TRBV5-6 and TRBJ2-3): DAGVTQSPTHLIKTRGQQVTLRCSPKSGHDTVSWYQQALGQGPQFIFQYYEEEERQRGNFPDRFSGHQFPNYSSELNVNALLLGDSALYLCASSLTAASDTQYFGPGTRLTVL.

On this clone: The read terminates 3 residues ahead of where the CDR3 ends, so the germline J gene completes it. V is TRBV6-2 or TRBV6-3 and J is TRBJ1-6; D possibly corresponds to TRBD1 (6 bases). The CDR3 loop spans 15 amino acids. The V end lost 6 bases, the J end lost 7 bases, and 16 bases lay between the germline ends. Germline V gene data show CDR1 as MNHEY and CDR2 as SVGEGT. The CDR3 sequence: CASRTRDMLNSPLHF. Incomplete CDR3 DNA: TGTGCCAGCAGGACCCGGGACATGTTAAATTCACCC.

As regards this clone: The read ends 3 residues early relative to the CDR3; the germline J gene fills the gap. The J gene is TRBJ2-3, the V gene TRBV10-2; 8 nucleotides agree with TRBD2. CDR3 length equals 16 residues. J lost 7 bases, V lost 2 bases, and 11 bases had no gene match. Germline CDR1 reads WSHSY; CDR2 reads SAAADI. CDR3 loop: CASSEPAGGARYTQYF. CDR3 bases read: TGCGCCAGCAGTGAGCCCGCGGGGGGCGCGAGGTATACG.

In regard to this clone: The read finishes 3 residues shy of the CDR3 end, and the germline J gene is used to complete it. V and J are TRBV18 and TRBJ2-1, with 7 positions matching TRBD1. CDR1 and CDR2 from the germline V gene are KGHSH and LQKENI. CDR3 size: 15 residues. J gave up 4 bases and V 5 bases, and 8 bases lay outside the gene matches. The CDR3 bases that were read are TGTGCCAGCTCATCGCGACAGGGTTGGTACAATGAG. It codes for CASSSRQGWYNE. The whole CDR3 protein reads CASSSRQGWYNEQFF.

Points on this clone: The CDR3 goes on 3 residues after the read ends, and that part is filled in from the germline J gene. The J gene is TRBJ2-5, the V gene TRBV19; a possible D gene is TRBD1 (5 bases). V dropped 5 bases and J dropped 7 bases, with 14 bases sitting between them. In germline, CDR1 is LNHDA, CDR2 SQIVND (reference sequence). This CDR3 region has 13 residues. This CDR3 is CASSPDSRSTQYF. CDR3 DNA, as far as it was read: TGTGCCAGTAGTCCTGACAGCCGTTCGACC.

Comments on this clone: The read terminates 3 residues before the CDR3 end, so the remaining end is supplied by the germline J gene. This chain uses TRBV18 with TRBJ1-1; D is ambiguous. Germline V lookup: CDR1 KGHSH, CDR2 LQKENI. Trimming cost V 0 bases and J 4 bases, with 9 bases left between them. CDR3 length: 14 residues. CDR3 in amino acids: CASSPPSQGTEAFF. CDR3 DNA (partial): TGTGCCAGCTCACCACCGTCCCAAGGCACTGAA.

On this clone: Coverage ceases 3 residues before the CDR3 finishes, and the germline J gene fills in the end. The genes are TRBV20-1 and TRBJ1-2, with D possibly matching TRBD1 (5 bases). The CDR3 length is 13 residues. Germline V gene lookup returns CDR1 DFQATT and CDR2 SNEGSKA (reference sequence). The ends were cut back, 1 base at V and 4 bases at J, with 10 bases in the middle. The covered CDR3 bases are TGCAGTGCTAGAGCGGCGGACACCTATGGC. It encodes CSARAADTYG. The CDR3 as a whole reads CSARAADTYGYTF.

Turning to this clone: The CDR3 goes on 3 residues after the read ends, and that part is filled in from the germline J gene. This sequence joins TRBV5-6 and TRBJ2-3; tentatively, D is TRBD2 (6 bases). CDR1 and CDR2 (germline): SGHDT, YYEEEE. This CDR3 spans 14 amino acids. The part of the CDR3 DNA that was read is TGTGCCAGCAGCTTGGCCGCGGGGCTTGAGACG. Translated, it gives CASSLAAGLET. The complete CDR3 reads CASSLAAGLETQYF.

On this clone: The DNA ends 3 residues before the CDR3 does, and the rest of the CDR3 is filled in from the germline J gene. The chain combines TRBV6-2 or TRBV6-3 with TRBJ1-2; D ambiguous. CDR3 size: 13 residues. CDR1 is MNHEY, CDR2 SVGEGT, per germline. CDR3 region: CASYSVYPYDYTF. The CDR3 bases that were read are TGTGCCAGCTATTCTGTGTACCCCTACGAC.

A word on this clone: The read ends 3 residues before the CDR3 terminus; that terminus is restored from the germline J gene. The rearrangement joins TRBV6-2 or TRBV6-3 to TRBJ1-2; D ambiguous. Between the trimmed V and J ends, which lost 5 bases and 6 bases, there was a span of 13 bases. The CDR3 contains 13 residues. Germline CDR1 reads MNHEY; CDR2 reads SVGEGT. Incomplete CDR3 DNA: TGTGCCAGCAGTAGCGGAGAACTCGATGGC. Residues: CASSSGELDG. The full CDR3 protein is CASSSGELDGYTF.

Worth noting for this clone: The observed sequence ends 3 residues before the CDR3 terminus, with the missing tail filled in from the germline J gene. The chain combines TRBV6-2 or TRBV6-3 with TRBJ2-5; D gene uncertain. Germline CDR1 reads MNHEY; CDR2 reads SVGEGT. The V and J ends lost 6 bases and 5 bases respectively, with 10 bases between them. This CDR3 spans 12 amino acids. The CDR3 DNA, read in part, is TGTGCCAGCAGCATCAATCAGGAGACC. Its translation: CASSINQET. The complete CDR3 sequence is CASSINQETQYF.

A remark on this clone: Coverage ceases 3 residues before the CDR3 finishes, and the germline J gene fills in the end. The chain recombines TRBV2 with TRBJ2-3; 10 nucleotides match TRBD2. This CDR3 has 13 residues. Germline CDR1 is SNHLY and CDR2 is FYNNEI. The CDR3 spells CAEGLAGVETQYF. The CDR3 DNA, read in part, is TGTGCCGAGGGGCTAGCGGGAGTTGAGACG.

According to its frequency, this clone is medium-sized (0.01 to 0.1%). The read is 3 residues too short to cover the CDR3 end, so that end is filled in from the germline J gene. The V gene is TRBV7-8, the J gene TRBJ2-1; TRBD1 might be the D (5 bases). Germline lookup yields CDR1 SGHVS and CDR2 FQNEAQ. The V end was cut by 1 base, the J end by 4 bases, with 11 bases between. The CDR3 extends over 15 amino acids. The CDR3: CASSLDHRLYNEQFF. The part of the CDR3 DNA that was read is TGTGCCAGCAGCTTAGATCACAGGCTTTACAATGAG. The variable domain in full, with the rest retrieved from reference TRBV7-8 and TRBJ2-1, is GAGVSQSPRYKVAKRGQDVALRCDPISGHVSLFWYQQALGQGPEFLTYFQNEAQLDKSGLPSDRFFAERPEGSVSTLKIQRTQQEDSAVYLCASSLDHRLYNEQFFGPGTRLTVL.

A word on this clone: Relative to the germline gene, one junction end is altered; a read error may explain this. The CDR3 end falls 3 residues outside the read, so it is completed with the germline J gene. This chain joins TRBV10-3 and TRBJ2-7; the D is unclear. CDR3 length equals 15 residues. CDR1 is ENHRY and CDR2 is SYGVKD in the germline V gene. The DNA read from the CDR3 is TGTGCCATCAGTCATCCTGAGAATAGCTCCCACGAG. Translation: CAISHPENSSHE. The whole CDR3 sequence is CAISHPENSSHEQYF.

For this clone: The read is 3 residues too short to cover the CDR3 end, so that end is filled in from the germline J gene. V and J are TRBV6-2 or TRBV6-3 and TRBJ2-3, with a possible D match to TRBD1 (7 bases). The CDR3 sequence is 14 residues long. Germline assignment: CDR1 MNHEY and CDR2 SVGEGT. The part of the CDR3 DNA that was read is TGTGCCAGCAGTTACGGAGGGGGCCGGCAGCCG. Its translation: CASSYGGGRQP. From start to end, the CDR3 is CASSYGGGRQPQYF.

On this clone: The CDR3 goes on 3 residues after the read ends, and that part is filled in from the germline J gene. The rearrangement uses TRBV5-1 and TRBJ1-4; D possibly corresponds to TRBD1 (5 bases). The germline V gene has CDR1 SGHRS and CDR2 YFSETQ. V was pared by 1 base and J by 5 bases, with 18 bases between. This CDR3 comprises 17 residues. This chain's CDR3 is CASSLTPGPGRNEKLFF. The DNA read from the CDR3 is TGCGCCAGCAGCTTGACCCCTGGTCCAGGGAGGAATGAAAAA.

Concerning this clone: The read ends 3 residues before the CDR3 terminus; that terminus is restored from the germline J gene. J is TRBJ2-1 and V is TRBV10-3; 7 nucleotides agree with TRBD1. The J segment lost 1 base and the V segment lost 10 bases, leaving 7 bases of the junction unmatched. The CDR3 length is 14 residues. Germline CDR1 ENHRY, CDR2 SYGVKD. The sequenced CDR3 bases are TGTGCCACCAGACCGACAGGGTCCTACAATGAG. Amino acid sequence: CATRPTGSYNE. The full CDR3 protein reads CATRPTGSYNEQFF.

With respect to this clone: The sequence runs out 3 residues before the end of the CDR3; the remainder is reconstructed from the germline J gene. This chain links TRBV2 with TRBJ2-3; 11 nucleotides align to TRBD2. This CDR3 is built from 15 residues. Germline CDR1 reads SNHLY; CDR2 reads FYNNEI. The J segment lost 4 bases and the V segment lost 2 bases, leaving 2 bases of the junction unmatched. The CDR3 bases that were read are TGTGCCAGCAGTGAACTAGCGGGAGGCCCAGATACG. Translation gives CASSELAGGPDT. The full-length CDR3 reads as CASSELAGGPDTQYF.

Comments on this clone: Coverage ceases 3 residues before the CDR3 finishes, and the germline J gene fills in the end. V usage is TRBV20-1 and J usage is TRBJ2-7, with 9 nucleotides matching TRBD2. The CDR3 has 16 residues. CDR1 is DFQATT, CDR2 SNEGSKA, per germline (reference sequence). Unmatched junction bases numbered 8, after V lost 2 bases and J lost 0 bases. The part of the CDR3 DNA that was read is TGCAGTGCTAGAAACCGCGGGAGGGTGTACTCCTACGAG. Its protein is CSARNRGRVYSYE. The CDR3 as a whole reads CSARNRGRVYSYEQYF.